This TCR beta chain was sequenced for a study of brain T cells in children with intractable seizures. From germline, CDR1 is MNHEY and CDR2 SVGAGI. CDR3 length: 13 residues. V lost 6 bases to trimming and J lost 6 bases, with 14 bases between them. Produced via immunoSEQ multiplex PCR; TCRdb's table is partial and in-frame only. The sample shows 110,000 or so clones, 94% of them seen only once. This receptor was obtained from a boy less than two years old with hemimegalencephaly and intractable seizures. The rearrangement uses TRBV6-5 and TRBJ1-2; a possible D gene is TRBD1 (6 bases). The material sequenced was peripheral blood, taken at surgery. CDR3 sequence: CASRSTGANGYTF. The CDR3 DNA follows: TGTGCCAGCAGGTCCACGGGGGCAAATGGCTACACCTTC.